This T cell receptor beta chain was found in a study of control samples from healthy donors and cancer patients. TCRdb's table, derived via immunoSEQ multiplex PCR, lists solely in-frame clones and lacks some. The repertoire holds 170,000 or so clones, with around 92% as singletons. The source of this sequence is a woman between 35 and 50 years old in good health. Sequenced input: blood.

CDR3 in amino acids: CASSSGPGGESGKQYF. In nucleotides, the CDR3 is TGTGCCAGCAGCTCCGGCCCAGGGGGAGAGTCGGGGAAGCAGTACTTC. The V gene is TRBV7-8, the J gene TRBJ2-7; 7 bases agree with TRBD1. The CDR3 contains 16 residues. J was trimmed by 8 bases and V by 4 bases; bases with no gene match: 17. CDR1 SGHVS and CDR2 FQNEAQ come from the germline V gene.